These T cell receptor beta chains were read from a single sample in a study of blood T cell repertoires in COVID-19. Assay: immunoSEQ multiplex PCR; the TCRdb copy retains only in-frame clones and omits some. Found here are around 190,000 clones, about 88% of them singletons; the top ten hold approximately 2%. The sample taken for sequencing was peripheral blood. Receptors were obtained from a man younger than 35 who had recovered from COVID-19. Each CDR3 is given with its conserved first and last residue. The order of the fields is V gene, D gene, J gene, clone size, CDR3 protein, CDR3 DNA. The D gene is left open where the match is weak. Clone size is stated in some rows and not others, as once, few, many or a class when expanded.

V gene: TRBV2; D gene: .; J gene: TRBJ1-2; clone size: .; CDR3 protein: CASTTGGVGYTF; CDR3 DNA: TGTGCCAGCACCACGGGGGGGGTCGGCTACACCTTC
V gene: TRBV21-1; D gene: .; J gene: TRBJ2-4; clone size: .; CDR3 protein: CASARGLVNLQYF; CDR3 DNA: TGTGCCAGCGCAAGGGGGCTTGTTAATCTTCAGTACTTC
V gene: TRBV29-1; D gene: .; J gene: TRBJ2-1; clone size: .; CDR3 protein: CSYGQPYISYNEQFF; CDR3 DNA: TGCAGCTACGGACAGCCCTACATCTCCTACAATGAGCAGTTCTTC
V gene: TRBV7-6; D gene: TRBD2; J gene: TRBJ2-1; clone size: few; CDR3 protein: CASSLAPRGLADYNEQFF; CDR3 DNA: TGTGCCAGCAGCTTAGCCCCCCGGGGACTAGCGGATTACAATGAGCAGTTCTTC
V gene: TRBV27; D gene: .; J gene: TRBJ2-5; clone size: .; CDR3 protein: CASSLRSVQETQYF; CDR3 DNA: TGTGCCAGCAGTTTAAGAAGCGTCCAAGAGACCCAGTACTTC
V gene: TRBV11-2; D gene: .; J gene: TRBJ2-1; clone size: .; CDR3 protein: CASSPGGGASSDNEQFF; CDR3 DNA: TGTGCCAGCAGCCCCGGGGGTGGCGCCTCCTCTGACAATGAGCAGTTCTTC
V gene: TRBV7-8; D gene: .; J gene: TRBJ2-1; clone size: .; CDR3 protein: CASSNQLGALIF; CDR3 DNA: TGTGCCAGCAGCAATCAACTGGGGGCCCTAATCTTC
V gene: TRBV6-1; D gene: .; J gene: TRBJ2-1; clone size: .; CDR3 protein: CASSVEPYPRENNEQFF; CDR3 DNA: TGTGCCAGCAGTGTGGAGCCTTACCCCCGGGAAAACAATGAGCAGTTCTTC
V gene: TRBV19; D gene: TRBD1; J gene: TRBJ2-7; clone size: .; CDR3 protein: CASSGRDRGKGYEQYF; CDR3 DNA: TGTGCCAGTAGTGGCCGGGACAGGGGGAAGGGGTACGAGCAGTACTTC
V gene: TRBV7-2; D gene: TRBD1; J gene: TRBJ1-5; clone size: .; CDR3 protein: CASSLRTGDGRPQHF; CDR3 DNA: TGTGCCAGCAGCCTGAGGACAGGCGACGGGCGGCCCCAGCATTTT
V gene: TRBV6-4; D gene: TRBD1; J gene: TRBJ1-1; clone size: .; CDR3 protein: CASSEDRVERGTEAFF; CDR3 DNA: TGTGCCAGCAGTGAAGACAGGGTGGAAAGGGGAACTGAAGCTTTCTTT
V gene: TRBV28; D gene: .; J gene: TRBJ1-1; clone size: .; CDR3 protein: CASRPRWRTEAFF; CDR3 DNA: TGTGCCAGCAGGCCCCGCTGGCGGACTGAAGCTTTCTTT
V gene: TRBV5-1; D gene: TRBD2; J gene: TRBJ2-1; clone size: .; CDR3 protein: CASSLGAGGVGEQFF; CDR3 DNA: TGCGCCAGCAGCTTGGGAGCGGGAGGCGTTGGTGAGCAGTTCTTC
V gene: TRBV10-2; D gene: TRBD1; J gene: TRBJ2-3; clone size: .; CDR3 protein: CASSGGQSGADTQYF; CDR3 DNA: TGCGCCAGCAGTGGGGGACAGTCGGGCGCAGATACGCAGTATTTT
V gene: TRBV12-3/TRBV12-4; D gene: TRBD2; J gene: TRBJ2-7; clone size: .; CDR3 protein: CASSPPSGNEQYF; CDR3 DNA: TGTGCCAGCAGCCCCCCCAGCGGGAACGAGCAGTACTTC
V gene: TRBV27; D gene: .; J gene: TRBJ2-1; clone size: .; CDR3 protein: CASSLGPHEPYNEQFF; CDR3 DNA: TGTGCCAGCAGTTTAGGTCCCCACGAGCCCTACAATGAGCAGTTCTTC
V gene: TRBV6-5; D gene: TRBD1; J gene: TRBJ2-1; clone size: .; CDR3 protein: CASSSRDRGSNEQFF; CDR3 DNA: TGTGCCAGCAGTTCCCGGGACAGGGGGTCCAATGAGCAGTTCTTC
V gene: TRBV19; D gene: .; J gene: TRBJ2-3; clone size: .; CDR3 protein: CASSAEGTSTDTQYF; CDR3 DNA: TGTGCCAGTAGTGCGGAGGGTACTAGCACAGATACGCAGTATTTT
V gene: TRBV10-3; D gene: .; J gene: TRBJ1-5; clone size: .; CDR3 protein: CAISGDRENQPQHF; CDR3 DNA: TGTGCCATCAGTGGAGACAGAGAGAATCAGCCCCAGCATTTT
V gene: TRBV10-2; D gene: TRBD2; J gene: TRBJ2-7; clone size: .; CDR3 protein: CASSGTSNYEQYF; CDR3 DNA: TGCGCCAGCTCCGGGACTAGCAACTACGAGCAGTACTTC
V gene: TRBV5-6; D gene: .; J gene: TRBJ1-4; clone size: .; CDR3 protein: CASTHWGGKGEKLFF; CDR3 DNA: TGTGCCAGCACCCACTGGGGGGGTAAAGGAGAAAAACTGTTTTTT
V gene: TRBV10-2; D gene: .; J gene: TRBJ1-2; clone size: .; CDR3 protein: CASSDSLGLGGYTF; CDR3 DNA: TGCGCCAGCAGTGATAGTCTGGGGCTTGGGGGCTACACCTTC
V gene: TRBV10-1; D gene: TRBD2; J gene: TRBJ2-2; clone size: few; CDR3 protein: CASSEPGLAELNTGELFF; CDR3 DNA: TGCGCCAGCAGTGAACCGGGACTAGCGGAGTTGAACACCGGGGAGCTGTTTTTT
V gene: TRBV5-6; D gene: .; J gene: TRBJ2-2; clone size: .; CDR3 protein: CASSAGLEQHTGELFF; CDR3 DNA: TGTGCCAGCAGCGCGGGCTTGGAACAGCACACCGGGGAGCTGTTTTTT
V gene: TRBV19; D gene: TRBD1; J gene: TRBJ1-2; clone size: .; CDR3 protein: CASSVDRGYTF; CDR3 DNA: TGTGCCAGTAGTGTCGACAGGGGTTACACCTTC
V gene: TRBV4-3; D gene: TRBD2; J gene: TRBJ2-2; clone size: .; CDR3 protein: CASSQASGSRELFF; CDR3 DNA: TGCGCCAGCAGCCAAGCCAGCGGGAGCCGGGAGCTGTTTTTT
V gene: TRBV5-6; D gene: TRBD2; J gene: TRBJ2-7; clone size: .; CDR3 protein: CASSPSGAREQYF; CDR3 DNA: TGTGCCAGCAGCCCTAGCGGGGCTAGGGAGCAGTACTTC
V gene: TRBV4-3; D gene: .; J gene: TRBJ1-5; clone size: .; CDR3 protein: CASSQEQGRNQPQHF; CDR3 DNA: TGCGCCAGCAGCCAAGAACAGGGTAGGAATCAGCCCCAGCATTTT
V gene: TRBV28; D gene: TRBD1; J gene: TRBJ2-7; clone size: .; CDR3 protein: CASSTGTGSSYEQYF; CDR3 DNA: TGTGCCAGCAGCACCGGGACAGGGAGCTCCTACGAGCAGTACTTC
V gene: TRBV7-9; D gene: .; J gene: TRBJ2-1; clone size: .; CDR3 protein: CASSPTTSLPRSSYNEQFF; CDR3 DNA: TGTGCCAGCAGCCCTACTACCAGTCTACCCCGGAGCTCCTACAATGAGCAGTTCTTC
V gene: TRBV6-2/TRBV6-3; D gene: TRBD1; J gene: TRBJ1-2; clone size: .; CDR3 protein: CASSYSGAGGFDGYTF; CDR3 DNA: TGTGCCAGCAGTTATTCGGGGGCAGGGGGATTCGATGGCTACACCTTC
V gene: TRBV28; D gene: .; J gene: TRBJ2-1; clone size: .; CDR3 protein: CASSSLALEQFF; CDR3 DNA: TGTGCCAGCAGTTCACTAGCACTAGAGCAGTTCTTC
V gene: TRBV13; D gene: .; J gene: TRBJ1-1; clone size: .; CDR3 protein: CASSLTQGPAFF; CDR3 DNA: TGTGCCAGCAGCTTGACGCAGGGGCCGGCTTTCTTT
V gene: TRBV28; D gene: .; J gene: TRBJ1-2; clone size: .; CDR3 protein: CASSTLTGYGYTF; CDR3 DNA: TGTGCCAGCAGTACTCTGACAGGCTATGGCTACACCTTC
V gene: TRBV6-2/TRBV6-3; D gene: TRBD2; J gene: TRBJ2-2; clone size: .; CDR3 protein: CASSGGRTSGPGELFF; CDR3 DNA: TGTGCCAGCAGTGGAGGGAGGACTAGCGGTCCCGGGGAGCTGTTTTTT
V gene: TRBV7-9; D gene: TRBD1; J gene: TRBJ2-2; clone size: .; CDR3 protein: CASSPNRGTGELFF; CDR3 DNA: TGTGCCAGCAGCCCAAACAGGGGCACCGGGGAGCTGTTTTTT
V gene: TRBV28; D gene: TRBD1; J gene: TRBJ2-7; clone size: .; CDR3 protein: CASRARDRASYEQYF; CDR3 DNA: TGTGCCAGCAGGGCCCGGGACAGGGCGTCCTACGAGCAGTACTTC
V gene: TRBV2; D gene: .; J gene: TRBJ1-4; clone size: .; CDR3 protein: CASRGRGGNEKLFF; CDR3 DNA: TGTGCCAGCAGGGGCCGGGGAGGGAATGAAAAACTGTTTTTT
V gene: TRBV19; D gene: .; J gene: TRBJ2-1; clone size: .; CDR3 protein: CASSIASLNEQFF; CDR3 DNA: TGTGCCAGTAGTATAGCCTCCCTTAATGAGCAGTTCTTC
V gene: TRBV5-4; D gene: TRBD2; J gene: TRBJ2-2; clone size: .; CDR3 protein: CASSPSGRGAGELFF; CDR3 DNA: TGTGCCAGCAGCCCTAGCGGGAGGGGGGCCGGGGAGCTGTTTTTT
V gene: TRBV27; D gene: .; J gene: TRBJ1-1; clone size: once; CDR3 protein: CASSRSLNTEAFF; CDR3 DNA: TGTGCCAGCAGTCGGAGTTTGAACACTGAAGCTTTCTTT
V gene: TRBV28; D gene: TRBD1; J gene: TRBJ1-2; clone size: .; CDR3 protein: CASTRQGNYGYTF; CDR3 DNA: TGTGCCAGCACTAGACAGGGAAACTATGGCTACACCTTC
V gene: TRBV4-1; D gene: TRBD2; J gene: TRBJ2-2; clone size: .; CDR3 protein: CASRLTSPPGTGELFF; CDR3 DNA: TGCGCCAGCAGACTGACTAGCCCTCCGGGCACCGGGGAGCTGTTTTTT
V gene: TRBV6-6; D gene: TRBD1; J gene: TRBJ2-7; clone size: .; CDR3 protein: CASTLTGEVDEQYF; CDR3 DNA: TGTGCCAGCACCCTGACAGGGGAGGTCGACGAGCAGTACTTC
V gene: TRBV11-2; D gene: TRBD2; J gene: TRBJ2-1; clone size: .; CDR3 protein: CASSPGTITYNEQFF; CDR3 DNA: TGTGCCAGCAGCCCCGGGACTATCACCTACAATGAGCAGTTCTTC